This T cell receptor (beta chain) was found in a study of blood T cell repertoires in COVID-19. The wider study: Donors in the United States, Italy and Spain gave samples during acute or convalescent COVID-19. T cells, B-cell-depleted T cells, or PBMCs supplied cDNA or gDNA.

Methods used by the authors: Reference gene primer amplification in the assay estimated nucleated cell counts. Only in-frame clones appear in the TCRdb table, and some are missing; sequencing was by immunoSEQ multiplex PCR. The V and J calls and clone size were taken over from that table, and D and trimming were inferred from the DNA. The sample lists about 61,000 clones, under 85% occurring once. Germline V lookup: CDR1 MNHNS, CDR2 SASEGT. The CDR3 has 14 residues. With V trimmed by 5 bases and J by 4 bases, 8 bases remained unmatched. Sequencing used peripheral blood. This TCR came from a woman in her seventies with acute or convalescent COVID-19. The chain uses TRBV6-1 and TRBJ2-7; 7 bases fit TRBD1. CDR3 sequence: CASSLSGGGYEQYF. The DNA of the CDR3 is TGTGCCAGCAGTCTATCAGGGGGTGGTTACGAGCAGTACTTC.